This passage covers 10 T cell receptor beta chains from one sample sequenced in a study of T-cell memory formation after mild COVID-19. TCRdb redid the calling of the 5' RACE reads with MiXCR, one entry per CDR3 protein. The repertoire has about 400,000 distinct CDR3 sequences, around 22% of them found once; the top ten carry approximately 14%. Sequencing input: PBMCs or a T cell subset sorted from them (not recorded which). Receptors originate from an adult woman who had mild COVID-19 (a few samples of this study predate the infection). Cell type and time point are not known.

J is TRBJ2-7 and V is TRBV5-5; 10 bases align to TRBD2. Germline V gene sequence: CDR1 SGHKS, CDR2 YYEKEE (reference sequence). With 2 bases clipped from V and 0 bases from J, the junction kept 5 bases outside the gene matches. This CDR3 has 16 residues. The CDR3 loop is CASSFRLAGTSYEQYF. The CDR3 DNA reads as TGTGCCAGCAGCTTTAGACTAGCGGGTACCTCCTACGAGCAGTACTTC.

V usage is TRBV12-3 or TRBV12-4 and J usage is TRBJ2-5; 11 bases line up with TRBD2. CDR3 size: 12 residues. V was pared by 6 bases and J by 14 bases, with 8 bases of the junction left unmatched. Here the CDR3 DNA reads TGTGCCAGCAGGGATAGCGGGGGGGCTCCCTACTTC. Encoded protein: CASRDSGGAPYF.

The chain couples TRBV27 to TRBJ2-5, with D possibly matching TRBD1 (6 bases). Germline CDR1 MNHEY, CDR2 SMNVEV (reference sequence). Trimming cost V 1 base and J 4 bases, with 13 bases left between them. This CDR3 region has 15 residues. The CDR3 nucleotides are TGTGCCAGCAGTTTATGGGGGCGGCCGGGAGAGACCCAGTACTTC. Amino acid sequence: CASSLWGRPGETQYF.

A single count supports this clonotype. The CDR3 region is CASSFGSSETQYF. The CDR3 DNA is TGTGCCAGCAGCTTCGGTAGCTCGGAGACCCAGTACTTC. The V and J genes are TRBV7-7 and TRBJ2-5; no reliable D call. The CDR3 totals 13 residues. V was clipped by 3 bases and J by 5 bases, with 10 bases between them. Germline lookup yields CDR1 SSHAT and CDR2 FNYEAQ (reference sequence).

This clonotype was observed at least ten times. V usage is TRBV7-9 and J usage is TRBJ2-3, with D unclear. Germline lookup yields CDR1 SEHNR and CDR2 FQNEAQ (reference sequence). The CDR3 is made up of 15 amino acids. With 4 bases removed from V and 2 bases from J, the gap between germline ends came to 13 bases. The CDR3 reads CASSSTSQPTDTQYF. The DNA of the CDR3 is TGTGCCAGCAGCTCGACCAGCCAACCCACAGATACGCAGTATTTT.

The CDR3 DNA reads TGTGCCTGGAGGAGTGGGAGCCAAGAGACCCAGTACTTC. It codes for CAWRSGSQETQYF. The rearrangement links TRBV30 to TRBJ2-5; perhaps TRBD2 as D (5 bases). CDR1 and CDR2 (germline): GTSNPN, SVGIG (reference sequence). V shed 3 bases and J shed 1 base, with 9 bases lying between them. CDR3 length: 13 residues.

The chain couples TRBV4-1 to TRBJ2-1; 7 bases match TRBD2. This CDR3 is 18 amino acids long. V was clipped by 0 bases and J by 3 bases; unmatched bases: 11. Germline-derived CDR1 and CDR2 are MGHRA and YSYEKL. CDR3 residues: CASSQDGFGGGGYNEQFF. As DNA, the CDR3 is TGCGCCAGCAGCCAAGATGGGTTTGGGGGGGGAGGCTACAATGAGCAGTTCTTC.

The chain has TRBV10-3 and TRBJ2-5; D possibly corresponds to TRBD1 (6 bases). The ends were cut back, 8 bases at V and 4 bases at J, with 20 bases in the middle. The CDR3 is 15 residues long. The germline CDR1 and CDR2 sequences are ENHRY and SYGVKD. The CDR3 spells CAISGGEGMGETQYF. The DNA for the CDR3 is TGTGCCATCTCTGGGGGCGAAGGGATGGGAGAGACCCAGTACTTC.

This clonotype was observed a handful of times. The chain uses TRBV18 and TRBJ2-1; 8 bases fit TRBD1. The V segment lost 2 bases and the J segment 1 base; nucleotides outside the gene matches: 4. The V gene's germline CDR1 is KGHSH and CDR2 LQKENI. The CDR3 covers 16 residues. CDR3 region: CASSPNGQGSYNEQFF. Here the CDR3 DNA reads TGTGCCAGCTCACCAAATGGACAGGGTTCCTACAATGAGCAGTTCTTC.

This CDR3 is CASSLPPTFFETRDTQYF. The CDR3 DNA reads TGTGCCAGCAGCTTGCCACCGACCTTCTTCGAAACAAGAGATACGCAGTATTTT. The chain links TRBV7-9 to TRBJ2-3; D is unresolved. CDR1 SEHNR and CDR2 FQNEAQ come from the germline V gene (reference sequence). This CDR3 has 18 amino acids. The V gene lost 3 bases and the J gene lost 5 bases, with 24 bases spanning the gap.